This T cell receptor beta chain was identified during a study of blood T cells in healthy people across ages. Study-wide results and limits: Long-lived and aged donors differed, with more naive CD4+ cells and higher diversity in the long-lived.

Healthy Russian Caucasian donors spanned ages about 6 to 100 years. For the second PCR, which ran for 7 to 11 cycles, a sample-barcoded 5' primer and a J-beta primer mix were used. TCRdb re-analysed the 5' RACE reads in MiXCR, keeping a single row per CDR3 protein. The sample yields about 1 million distinct CDR3 sequences, 40% to 55% seen once. Germline CDR1 is SNHLY and CDR2 is FYNNEI. The V end was cut by 6 bases, the J end by 6 bases, with 12 bases between. The CDR3 loop spans 13 amino acids. This clonotype was counted a few times. The antigen is not known. The sequenced sample consisted of blood. This TCR came from a woman in her sixties or seventies in good health. The V call is TRBV2, the J call TRBJ2-1; either TRBD1 or TRBD2 may fit D (5 bases each). Here the CDR3 DNA reads TGTGCCAGCAGGGGACCAAGACGCAATGAGCAGTTCTTC. Protein: CASRGPRRNEQFF.